What follows is one TCR beta chain and its context. The data derive from a study of blood T cell repertoires in COVID-19. Study details: Spain, Italy and the United States supplied samples that represented acute and convalescent COVID-19. The cDNA or gDNA used as material had been derived from T cells, B-cell-depleted T cells, or PBMCs.

Per the study methods: The assay estimated nucleated cells by amplifying reference gene primers. Repertoires were generated with immunoSEQ multiplex PCR, while TCRdb's copy carries only in-frame clones and drops some. V, J and clone size are taken as reported in that table, and D and trimming were inferred from the DNA itself. The data contain 140,000 to 150,000 clones, around four fifths of them singletons. The trim removed 0 bases at V and 2 bases at J, leaving 7 bases unmatched. Germline V gene data show CDR1 as MNHEY and CDR2 as SMNVEV (reference sequence). The CDR3 is 17 amino acids. Sequences were obtained from peripheral blood. This TCR was sampled from a woman aged 40 to 50 with active or convalescent COVID-19. This rearrangement joins TRBV27 to TRBJ2-5; 9 nucleotides line up with TRBD1. DNA of the CDR3: TGTGCCAGCAGTTTATCCTTACACAGGGGGCTTCAAGAGACCCAGTACTTC. This encodes CASSLSLHRGLQETQYF.